This TCR beta chain stems from a study of blood T cells in healthy people across ages. Primed by a sample-barcoded 5' primer and a J-beta primer mix, a second PCR proceeded for 7 to 11 cycles. A tag from a template-switch adaptor with 12 random nucleotides marked each cDNA molecule. MiXCR, run by TCRdb on the 5' RACE reads, gives a single entry per CDR3 protein. This sample has 950,000 to 1,200,000 distinct CDR3 sequences, with about two fifths found just once. Only a few counts were recorded for this clonotype. As yet, its antigen is unknown. Study-wide points: Per-million-T-cell TCR beta diversity fell roughly linearly with age. Fewer expanded clones and more diversity marked long-lived versus aged donors.

Healthy Caucasians from Russia aged roughly 6 to 90 served as donors. Sequenced material: blood. This sequence was found in a man in his late teens or twenties in good health.

The CDR3 sequence: CASSLDRRETQYF. CDR3 bases: TGTGCCAGCAGTTTAGACCGTCGGGAGACCCAGTACTTC. V usage is TRBV27 and J usage is TRBJ2-5; D unclear. V lost 2 bases and J 5 bases, leaving 9 bases between the germline ends. This CDR3 comprises 13 residues. Germline CDR1 and CDR2: MNHEY and SMNVEV (reference sequence).